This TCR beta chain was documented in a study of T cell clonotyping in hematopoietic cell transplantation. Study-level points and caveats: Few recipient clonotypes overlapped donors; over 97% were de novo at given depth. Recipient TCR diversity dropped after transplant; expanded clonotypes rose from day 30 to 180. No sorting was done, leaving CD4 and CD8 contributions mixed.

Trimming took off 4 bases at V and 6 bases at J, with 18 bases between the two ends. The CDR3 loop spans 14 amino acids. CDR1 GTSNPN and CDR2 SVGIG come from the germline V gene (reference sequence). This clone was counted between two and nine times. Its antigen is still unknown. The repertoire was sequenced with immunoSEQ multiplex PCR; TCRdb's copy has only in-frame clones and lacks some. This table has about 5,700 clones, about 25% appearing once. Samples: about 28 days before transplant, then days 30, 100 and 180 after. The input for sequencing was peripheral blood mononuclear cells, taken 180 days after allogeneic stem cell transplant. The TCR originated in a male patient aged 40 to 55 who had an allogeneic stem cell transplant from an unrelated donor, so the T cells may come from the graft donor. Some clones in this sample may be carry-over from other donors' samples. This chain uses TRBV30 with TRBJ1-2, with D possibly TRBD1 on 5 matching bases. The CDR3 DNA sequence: TGTGCCTGGACTCGAATGACAGTATCTCATGGCTACACCTTC. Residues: CAWTRMTVSHGYTF.